The 32 T cell receptor beta chains in this list originate from one sample, sequenced in a study of blood T cell repertoires in COVID-19. Some clones are missing from TCRdb's copy, which holds only in-frame ones; the method was immunoSEQ multiplex PCR. The profile shows hundreds of thousands of clones, over 75% of them singletons. The sample comprised peripheral blood. These receptors all stem from a woman aged 45-60 years who had recovered from COVID-19.

The CDR3 loop reads CASSLGGRNGNQPQHF. The CDR3 region has the DNA TGCGCCAGCAGCTTGGGGGGGAGGAACGGCAATCAGCCCCAGCATTTT. J is TRBJ1-5 and V is TRBV5-1; tentative D call: TRBD1 (5 bases). Trimming removed 0 bases from V and 2 bases from J, with 12 bases in between. Germline CDR1 and CDR2: SGHRS and YFSETQ. CDR3 length equals 16 residues.

The V gene is TRBV29-1, the J gene TRBJ2-3, with TRBD2 matching 9 bases. Germline V CDR1 and CDR2: SQVTM, ANQGSEA. This CDR3 comprises 15 residues. J gave up 1 base and V 4 bases, and 6 bases lay outside the gene matches. The CDR3 reads CSVVGREGRTDTQYF. CDR3 coding DNA: TGCAGCGTTGTTGGGCGGGAGGGGCGCACAGATACGCAGTATTTT.

This rearrangement joins TRBV6-1 to TRBJ1-2; D uncertain. V was shortened by 2 bases and J by 4 bases, with 11 bases between the two germline ends. The CDR3 runs 14 residues. The V gene's germline CDR1 is MNHNS and CDR2 SASEGT. CDR3 in DNA: TGTGCCAGCAGTGAACACCGGGGTGTCTATGGCTACACCTTC. It specifies CASSEHRGVYGYTF.

The rearrangement joins TRBV27 to TRBJ2-3; 7 positions match TRBD2. The V gene end was trimmed by 7 bases and the J gene end by 0 bases; junction bases not matched to a gene: 10. The CDR3 has 16 amino acids. Per germline, CDR1 MNHEY and CDR2 SMNVEV (reference sequence). The CDR3 reads CASTGAGPSSTDTQYF. The CDR3 DNA follows: TGTGCCAGCACCGGAGCGGGACCGTCTAGCACAGATACGCAGTATTTT.

V and J are TRBV4-2 and TRBJ1-2, with unresolved D. Germline CDR1 is LGHNA and CDR2 is YNFKEQ. This CDR3 spans 14 amino acids. With 3 bases removed from V and 1 base from J, the gap between germline ends came to 9 bases. The DNA of the CDR3 is TGTGCCAGCAGCCAGAAGGACTTTAACTATGGCTACACCTTC. Its translation: CASSQKDFNYGYTF.

The chain joins TRBV28 to TRBJ1-6, with 8 bases aligning to TRBD1. This CDR3 has 15 residues. Trimming removed 5 bases from V and 7 bases from J; junction bases left unmatched: 7. Germline CDR1 and CDR2: MDHEN and SYDVKM. The CDR3 DNA sequence: TGTGCCAGCAGTCCATTGACAGGGGACAATTCACCCCTCCACTTT. It specifies CASSPLTGDNSPLHF.

The chain uses TRBV5-8 and TRBJ1-4, with TRBD1 identical over 7 bases. Germline-derived CDR1 and CDR2 are SGHTS and YDEGEE. The trim removed 4 bases at V and 7 bases at J, leaving 7 bases unmatched. This CDR3 is built from 14 residues. The CDR3 sequence is CASSHSDRVEKLFF. As DNA, the CDR3 is TGTGCCAGCAGCCACTCCGACAGGGTTGAAAAACTGTTTTTT. The variable domain in full, completed from reference TRBV5-8 and TRBJ1-4, reads EAGVTQSPTHLIKTRGQQATLRCSPISGHTSVYWYQQALGLGLQFLLWYDEGEERNRGNFPPRFSGRQFPNYSSELNVNALELEDSALYLCASSHSDRVEKLFFGSGTQLSVL.

V is TRBV6-2 or TRBV6-3 and J is TRBJ1-5; D call uncertain. The CDR3 runs 13 residues. Between the trimmed V and J ends, which lost 4 bases and 4 bases, there was a span of 8 bases. CDR1 and CDR2 from the germline V gene are MNHEY and SVGEGT. Here the CDR3 reads CASSFTGNQPQHF. The CDR3 DNA is TGTGCCAGCAGTTTTACGGGGAATCAGCCCCAGCATTTT.

The chain has TRBV28 and TRBJ2-1, with unresolved D. The germline CDR1 and CDR2 sequences are MDHEN and SYDVKM. Trimming removed 4 bases at V and 7 bases at J, with 5 bases between. The CDR3 sequence is 11 residues long. CDR3 sequence: CASSYQNEQFF. Written as DNA, the CDR3 is TGTGCCAGCAGTTATCAAAATGAGCAGTTCTTC.

The gene calls are TRBV6-6 and TRBJ1-5; 7 bases match TRBD1. From germline, CDR1 is MNHNY and CDR2 SVGAGI (reference sequence). CDR3 length equals 14 residues. J gave up 3 bases and V 5 bases, and 4 bases lay outside the gene matches. The CDR3 nucleotides are TGTGCCAGCAGTGGACAGGCCTACAATCAGCCCCAGCATTTT. Translation: CASSGQAYNQPQHF.

The gene calls are TRBV7-9 and TRBJ1-1; 10 nucleotides line up with TRBD1. Trimming cost V 1 base and J 6 bases; bases outside gene matches: 11. CDR1 and CDR2 (germline): SEHNR, FQNEAQ (reference sequence). The CDR3 length is 17 residues. The CDR3 region is CASSLGFTGTGASEAFF. For the CDR3, the DNA is TGTGCCAGCAGCTTAGGGTTCACCGGGACAGGGGCCTCTGAAGCTTTCTTT. Supplemented by reference TRBV7-9 and TRBJ1-1, the full variable domain reads DTGVSQNPRHKITKRGQNVTFRCDPISEHNRLYWYRQTLGQGPEFLTYFQNEAQLEKSRLLSDRFSAERPKGSFSTLEIQRTEQGDSAMYLCASSLGFTGTGASEAFFGQGTRLTVV.

This clone was seen a handful of times. The V call is TRBV24-1, the J call TRBJ1-3, with TRBD1 identical over 8 bases. Germline trimming cut 3 bases from V and 8 bases from J; bases unmatched to any gene: 2. CDR3 length: 13 residues. In germline, CDR1 is KGHDR, CDR2 SFDVKD. CDR3 sequence reads: CATSDGQGHTIYF. CDR3 DNA sequence: TGTGCCACCAGTGATGGACAGGGCCACACCATATATTTT.

This clone was counted a single time. V gene TRBV19 combines with J gene TRBJ2-2, with 7 bases aligning to TRBD1. The CDR3 runs to 14 residues. Germline V gene lookup returns CDR1 LNHDA and CDR2 SQIVND (reference sequence). V dropped 6 bases and J dropped 1; count of bases not matched to a gene: 2. Here the CDR3 reads CASSGTVNTGELFF. CDR3 in DNA: TGTGCCAGTAGCGGGACAGTGAACACCGGGGAGCTGTTTTTT.

CDR3 nucleotide sequence: TGTGCCAGCAGCCAAGGAGGCAGGGGGAGTGAGCAGTACTTC. Residues: CASSQGGRGSEQYF. V is TRBV14 and J is TRBJ2-7; 7 nucleotides match TRBD1. Germline V CDR1 and CDR2: SGHDN, FVKESK. J lost 7 bases, V lost 1 base, and 7 bases had no gene match. This CDR3 is built from 14 residues.

This sequence joins TRBV7-9 and TRBJ2-1; D may be TRBD2 (5 bases). V was pared by 5 bases and J by 6 bases, with 17 bases between. Germline V lookup: CDR1 SEHNR, CDR2 FQNEAQ (reference sequence). This CDR3 is 15 amino acids long. The CDR3: CASSLKINLANEQFF. In nucleotides, the CDR3 is TGTGCCAGCAGCCTGAAAATAAATCTAGCCAATGAGCAGTTCTTC.

This CDR3 reads CASSLVGTVSYEQYF. CDR3 bases: TGTGCCAGCAGTTTGGTGGGGACAGTCTCCTACGAGCAGTACTTC. V and J are TRBV28 and TRBJ2-7; TRBD1 matches at 7 bases. The CDR3 runs to 15 residues. The V segment lost 3 bases and the J segment 0 bases; nucleotides outside the gene matches: 5. Germline CDR1 MDHEN, CDR2 SYDVKM. The entire variable domain, with the rest obtained from reference TRBV28 and TRBJ2-7, is as follows: DVKVTQSSRYLVKRTGEKVFLECVQDMDHENMFWYRQDPGLGLRLIYFSYDVKMKEKGDIPEGYSVSREKKERFSLILESASTNQTSMYLCASSLVGTVSYEQYFGPGTRLTVT.

This clone has only one observation. The V and J genes are TRBV18 and TRBJ1-1, with 8 bases lining up with TRBD1. Germline CDR1 reads KGHSH; CDR2 reads LQKENI. The length of the CDR3 is 16 residues. The V gene end was trimmed by 6 bases and the J gene end by 2 bases; junction bases not matched to a gene: 11. CDR3 region: CASSPRDRGENTEAFF. CDR3 coding DNA: TGTGCCAGCTCGCCGAGAGACAGGGGTGAAAACACTGAAGCTTTCTTT.

CDR3 region: CASSYSRTSYNEQFF. The CDR3 bases are TGTGCCAGCAGTTACTCGCGGACTTCTTACAATGAGCAGTTCTTC. The J gene is TRBJ2-1, the V gene TRBV6-5, with D perhaps TRBD2 (5 bases). The CDR3 length is 15 residues. Germline CDR1 and CDR2: MNHEY and SVGAGI. V lost 0 bases and J lost 4, with 10 bases in between.

This clone was detected once. The gene calls are TRBV18 and TRBJ2-3, with 8 bases aligning to TRBD1. V trimming: 7 bases; J trimming: 5 bases; junction bases outside the gene matches: 8. Germline loops: CDR1 KGHSH, CDR2 LQKENI. The CDR3 loop spans 14 amino acids. As DNA, the CDR3 is TGTGCCAGCTGTAGACAGGGGTTTGGAGATACGCAGTATTTT. Protein product: CASCRQGFGDTQYF. The full variable domain, completed using reference TRBV18 and TRBJ2-3, is NAGVMQNPRHLVRRRGQEARLRCSPMKGHSHVYWYRQLPEEGLKFMVYLQKENIIDESGMPKERFSAEFPKEGPSILRIQQVVRGDSAAYFCASCRQGFGDTQYFGPGTRLTVL.

The rearrangement links TRBV28 to TRBJ1-1, with a weak D call TRBD1 (5 bases). Deletions cut 7 bases from V and 1 base from J, with 10 bases between. The CDR3 totals 13 residues. CDR1 and CDR2 (germline): MDHEN, SYDVKM. The CDR3: CASIRQGNTEAFF. CDR3 nucleotide sequence: TGTGCCAGCATTCGGCAGGGGAACACTGAAGCTTTCTTT.

This rearrangement joins TRBV3-1 (or the pseudogene TRBV3-2) to TRBJ2-1, with 10 bases lining up with TRBD2. In germline, CDR1 is LGHDT, CDR2 YNNKEL (reference sequence). The CDR3 has 14 amino acids. V lost 4 bases, J lost 3 bases, and 0 bases stayed unmatched. The chain's CDR3 is CASSRLAGYNEQFF. The CDR3 bases are TGTGCCAGCAGCCGACTAGCGGGCTACAATGAGCAGTTCTTC.

The chain couples TRBV28 to TRBJ2-2; the match to TRBD1 covers 7 bases. This CDR3 spans 15 amino acids. CDR1 and CDR2 from the germline V gene are MDHEN and SYDVKM. After removal of 6 bases from V and 3 bases from J, the junction contained 7 bases not matched to a gene. In nucleotides, the CDR3 is TGTGCCAGCAGATCGGGACAGAGACACACCGGGGAGCTGTTTTTT. It specifies CASRSGQRHTGELFF.

CDR3 nucleotide sequence: TGTGCCAGCAGCCGGGGGTCCTACTCCTACAATGAGCAGTTCTTC. Translating it yields CASSRGSYSYNEQFF. V usage is TRBV5-6 and J usage is TRBJ2-1; maybe TRBD2 (6 bases). V lost 4 bases and J lost 0, with 11 bases in between. From germline, CDR1 is SGHDT and CDR2 YYEEEE. There are 15 residues in the CDR3.

This chain joins TRBV7-9 and TRBJ2-7, with D perhaps TRBD2 (7 bases). This CDR3 spans 15 amino acids. The V end was cut by 3 bases, the J end by 3 bases, with 15 bases between. CDR1 and CDR2 (germline): SEHNR, FQNEAQ (reference sequence). CDR3 sequence (DNA): TGTGCCAGCAGCTTGGAGGGAGGGGGAAGCTACGAGCAGTACTTC. It encodes CASSLEGGGSYEQYF. The full variable domain, with the rest looked up from reference TRBV7-9 and TRBJ2-7, is DTGVSQNPRHKITKRGQNVTFRCDPISEHNRLYWYRQTLGQGPEFLTYFQNEAQLEKSRLLSDRFSAERPKGSFSTLEIQRTEQGDSAMYLCASSLEGGGSYEQYFGPGTRLTVT.

CDR3 region: CASRTGTANTGELFF. The DNA for the CDR3 is TGTGCCAGTAGGACCGGGACAGCGAACACCGGGGAGCTGTTTTTT. The chain couples TRBV19 to TRBJ2-2; TRBD1 aligns across 7 bases. This CDR3 contains 15 residues. V dropped 6 bases and J dropped 0; count of bases not matched to a gene: 4. From germline, CDR1 is LNHDA and CDR2 SQIVND (reference sequence).

The gene calls are TRBV27 and TRBJ2-1; 7 bases line up with TRBD2. The germline V gene has CDR1 MNHEY and CDR2 SMNVEV (reference sequence). The CDR3 loop spans 14 amino acids. J was trimmed by 7 bases and V by 3 bases; bases with no gene match: 6. The CDR3 DNA is TGTGCCAGCAGTTTTCTACTAGCGAGTAATGAGCAGTTCTTC. This sequence encodes CASSFLLASNEQFF.

The V gene is TRBV21-1, the J gene TRBJ2-3; no check of the table's D call, TRBD2, against the DNA was made. TRBV21-1 is a documented pseudogene. This CDR3 spans 15 amino acids. The CDR3 DNA follows: TGTGCCAGCTGGCCAGGGCGGGGAGCCACAGATACGCAGTATTTT. It encodes CASWPGRGATDTQYF.

The gene calls are TRBV20-1 and TRBJ2-7, with D unclear. Germline assignment: CDR1 DFQATT and CDR2 SNEGSKA (reference sequence). V gave up 6 bases and J gave up 5 bases, with 11 bases separating them. The CDR3 is made up of 11 amino acids. This CDR3 is CSARNSHEQYF. The CDR3 DNA sequence: TGCAGTGCGAGGAATAGCCACGAGCAGTACTTC.

J is TRBJ1-2 and V is TRBV6-5; 8 bases map to TRBD1. The V gene's germline CDR1 is MNHEY and CDR2 SVGAGI. The CDR3 is 16 residues long. J was trimmed by 5 bases and V by 2 bases; bases with no gene match: 10. CDR3 nucleotides: TGTGCCAGCAGTTACCTAGGGCCCGACAGGGGATATGGCTACACCTTC. This sequence encodes CASSYLGPDRGYGYTF.

This clone was seen many times. The CDR3 DNA sequence: TGTGCCAGCAGCCAAGGGGGCCCCTATGGCTACACCTTC. This sequence encodes CASSQGGPYGYTF. The chain recombines TRBV5-4 with TRBJ1-2, with 7 bases aligning to TRBD1. With 4 bases clipped from V and 4 bases from J, the junction kept 4 bases outside the gene matches. The CDR3 is 13 residues long. Germline CDR1 is SGHNT and CDR2 is YYREEE (reference sequence).

This CDR3 reads CASSILAGVNEQFF. In DNA form, the CDR3 reads TGTGCCAGTAGTATTCTAGCGGGGGTAAATGAGCAGTTCTTC. The chain recombines TRBV19 with TRBJ2-1, with TRBD2 identical over 10 bases. CDR1 is LNHDA, CDR2 SQIVND, per germline (reference sequence). V was clipped by 3 bases and J by 7 bases; unmatched bases: 3. The CDR3 loop spans 14 amino acids.

The CDR3 region is CASSGIGAANYGYTF. The CDR3 DNA reads TGTGCCAGCAGCGGGATCGGCGCGGCGAACTATGGCTACACCTTC. The V gene is TRBV28, the J gene TRBJ1-2; no definite D call. The V gene's germline CDR1 is MDHEN and CDR2 SYDVKM. V dropped 6 bases and J dropped 2 bases, with 16 bases sitting between them. The CDR3 covers 15 residues.